The source of this T cell receptor (beta chain) is a study of molecular identifiers for immune sequencing clone quantification. Previously described methods and listed TCR primers were employed for the bulk TCR libraries. TCRdb redid the calling of the PCR reads with MiXCR, one entry per CDR3 protein. The sample includes 300,000 to 400,000 distinct CDR3 sequences, 24% seen only once; the top ten take 0.65% to 0.75%. CD8+CD4-CCR7+CD45RA+ cells were sorted as naive CD8 T cells. The germline V gene encodes CDR1 SGHVS and CDR2 FNYEAQ. The CDR3 is 15 amino acids. The V and J ends lost 1 base and 8 bases, in that order; junction bases with no gene match: 3.

The specimen was naive CD8+ T cells from blood, with Jurkat cell RNA spiked in. Subset specified: FACS-sorted CD8+CD4-CCR7+CD45RA+ naive T cells. The J gene is TRBJ2-1, the V gene TRBV7-6, with 12 bases identical to TRBD2. This TCR came from a human donor in good health. Some libraries in this study had Jurkat cell RNA spiked in. The CDR3 sequence is CASSLVPSGRDEQFF. CDR3 in DNA: TGTGCCAGCAGCTTAGTGCCTAGCGGGAGGGATGAGCAGTTCTTC. The whole variable domain, remainder taken from reference TRBV7-6 and TRBJ2-1, is GAGVSQSPRYKVTKRGQDVALRCDPISGHVSLYWYRQALGQGPEFLTYFNYEAQQDKSGLPNDRFSAERPEGSISTLTIQRTEQRDSAMYRCASSLVPSGRDEQFFGPGTRLTVL.